Below are 14 T cell receptor beta chains sequenced from a single sample in a study of blood T cell repertoires in COVID-19. Generated by immunoSEQ multiplex PCR, the TCRdb table keeps only in-frame clones and is missing some. The top ten clones hold around 12% of a sample with roughly 50,000 clones, 75% to 90% of them seen once. The sequenced sample consisted of peripheral blood. These receptor sequences come from a human donor in a cohort sampled during active COVID-19.

The V call is TRBV7-9, the J call TRBJ1-1; 9 nucleotides match TRBD1. The germline gives CDR1 SEHNR, CDR2 FQNEAQ (reference sequence). After removal of 4 bases from V and 5 bases from J, the junction contained 8 bases not matched to a gene. This CDR3 region has 15 residues. The CDR3 bases are TGTGCCAGCAGCTCCCTGACAGGGGGACAAACTGAAGCTTTCTTT. Residues: CASSSLTGGQTEAFF.

The chain recombines TRBV12-5 with TRBJ2-5, with TRBD2 matching over 9 bases. Germline trimming cut 5 bases from V and 4 bases from J; bases unmatched to any gene: 2. CDR1 and CDR2 from the germline V gene are LGHNT and FRNRAP. The CDR3 extends over 13 amino acids. CDR3 protein: CASGLAGSETQYF. The CDR3 DNA sequence: TGTGCTAGTGGTCTAGCGGGATCAGAGACCCAGTACTTC. The whole variable domain, filled in from reference TRBV12-5 and TRBJ2-5, reads DARVTQTPRHKVTEMGQEVTMRCQPILGHNTVFWYRQTMMQGLELLAYFRNRAPLDDSGMPKDRFSAEMPDATLATLKIQPSEPRDSAVYFCASGLAGSETQYFGPGTRLLVL.

The chain combines TRBV7-6 with TRBJ2-2; tentatively, D is TRBD2 (5 bases). The germline CDR1 and CDR2 sequences are SGHVS and FNYEAQ. The length of the CDR3 is 16 residues. V lost 3 bases and J 4 bases, leaving 15 bases between the germline ends. CDR3 sequence (DNA): TGTGCCAGCAGCTTTCCCCGTGGTCGGGGCACCGGGGAGCTGTTTTTT. This codes for CASSFPRGRGTGELFF.

The chain is built from TRBV4-3 and TRBJ2-7; a possible D gene is TRBD2 (6 bases). The germline V gene encodes CDR1 LGHNA and CDR2 YSLEER. The CDR3 has 14 amino acids. Trimming shortened V by 4 bases and J by 6 bases, and 16 bases separated the two germline ends. The CDR3 region is CASSPGTLGGEQYF. In nucleotides, the CDR3 is TGCGCCAGCAGCCCCGGGACTTTAGGAGGCGAGCAGTACTTC.

This sequence joins TRBV11-2 and TRBJ1-6; a possible D gene is TRBD1 (6 bases). The CDR3 totals 17 residues. Germline V gene data show CDR1 as SGHAT and CDR2 as FQNNGV. Trimming pared 1 base from V and 3 bases from J, leaving 13 bases between. CDR3 bases: TGTGCCAGCAGCTTAGTGGGCAGGGGAGTCTATAATTCACCCCTCCACTTT. This encodes CASSLVGRGVYNSPLHF.

The J gene is TRBJ1-5, the V gene TRBV25-1, with TRBD1 matching over 7 bases. From germline, CDR1 is MGHDK and CDR2 SYGVNS. This CDR3 contains 15 residues. J gave up 8 bases and V 3 bases, and 10 bases lay outside the gene matches. The CDR3 reads CASSEGQLGLEPQHF. The CDR3 region has the DNA TGTGCCAGCAGTGAGGGACAGTTGGGATTGGAGCCCCAGCATTTT.

The V gene is TRBV21-1, the J gene TRBJ2-7; TRBD1, as called in the table, went unchecked against the DNA. TRBV21-1 is flagged as a pseudogene. The CDR3 has 18 amino acids. CDR3 amino acids: CASSRRSDRGSVRDEQYF. In DNA form, the CDR3 reads TGTGCCAGCAGCAGACGTAGTGACAGGGGGTCGGTAAGAGACGAGCAGTACTTC.

The V and J genes are TRBV19 and TRBJ2-7; 7 bases line up with TRBD1. CDR3 length equals 14 residues. Germline-derived CDR1 and CDR2 are LNHDA and SQIVND (reference sequence). Unmatched junction bases numbered 4, after V lost 3 bases and J lost 2 bases. The CDR3, as DNA: TGTGCCAGTAGTATTCGACAGGGACCCTACGAGCAGTACTTC. Residues: CASSIRQGPYEQYF.

This clone was counted a single time. This chain connects TRBV4-1 to TRBJ2-2, with a tentative D call TRBD1 (7 bases). The germline V and J ends were trimmed by 1 base and 7 bases, with 13 bases remaining between them. The CDR3 length is 15 residues. CDR1 is MGHRA and CDR2 is YSYEKL in the germline V gene. DNA for the CDR3: TGCGCCAGCAGCCAAGCGGAGGGGGCAAGCGGGGAGCTGTTTTTT. It is translated as CASSQAEGASGELFF.

This chain connects TRBV4-3 to TRBJ1-6; TRBD1 agrees at 7 bases. The length of the CDR3 is 15 residues. With 1 base clipped from V and 5 bases from J, the junction kept 2 bases outside the gene matches. Germline lookup yields CDR1 LGHNA and CDR2 YSLEER. The CDR3 loop is CASSQVTGDNSPLHF. The CDR3 DNA sequence: TGCGCCAGCAGCCAAGTTACAGGGGATAATTCACCCCTCCACTTT.

The V and J genes are TRBV7-2 and TRBJ1-2; TRBD1 agrees at 11 bases. V shed 5 bases and J 7 bases; nucleotides not matched to a gene: 9. The germline CDR1 and CDR2 sequences are SGHTA and FQGNSA. The CDR3 contains 15 residues. The CDR3 DNA is TGTGCCAGCAGCGCCTCGGGACAGGGGGGGTTTGGCTACACCTTC. Translated: CASSASGQGGFGYTF.

The gene calls are TRBV9 and TRBJ2-3, with 15 bases aligning to TRBD2. Germline V gene sequence: CDR1 SGDLS, CDR2 YYNGEE. V lost 3 bases and J lost 0; bases outside the gene matches: 8. The CDR3 has 19 residues. The CDR3 nucleotides are TGTGCCAGCAGCGAGGGACTAGCGGGGGGCACCACTAGCACAGATACGCAGTATTTT. As protein: CASSEGLAGGTTSTDTQYF.

The genes are TRBV5-6 and TRBJ1-6; 9 bases match TRBD1. V shed 4 bases, J shed 6 bases, and the junction held 2 bases outside the gene matches. Per the germline V gene, CDR1 is SGHDT and CDR2 is YYEEEE. The CDR3 sequence is 14 residues long. Here the CDR3 reads CASSVTGGNSPLHF. The CDR3 DNA is TGTGCCAGCAGCGTGACAGGGGGTAATTCACCCCTCCACTTT.

The chain uses TRBV30 and TRBJ1-4; D perhaps matches TRBD1 (5 bases). Per the germline V gene, CDR1 is GTSNPN and CDR2 is SVGIG (reference sequence). The CDR3 covers 13 residues. Trimming took off 8 bases at V and 8 bases at J, with 18 bases between the two ends. The chain's CDR3 is CAALRDFEEKLFF. In DNA form, the CDR3 reads TGTGCCGCACTCCGGGACTTCGAAGAAAAACTGTTTTTT. Based on the CDR3 plus reference TRBV30 and TRBJ1-4, the full variable domain is SQTIHQWPATLVQPVGSPLSLECTVEGTSNPNLYWYRQAAGRGLQLLFYSVGIGQISSEVPQNLSASRPQDRQFILSSKKLLLSDSGFYLCAALRDFEEKLFFGSGTQLSVL.